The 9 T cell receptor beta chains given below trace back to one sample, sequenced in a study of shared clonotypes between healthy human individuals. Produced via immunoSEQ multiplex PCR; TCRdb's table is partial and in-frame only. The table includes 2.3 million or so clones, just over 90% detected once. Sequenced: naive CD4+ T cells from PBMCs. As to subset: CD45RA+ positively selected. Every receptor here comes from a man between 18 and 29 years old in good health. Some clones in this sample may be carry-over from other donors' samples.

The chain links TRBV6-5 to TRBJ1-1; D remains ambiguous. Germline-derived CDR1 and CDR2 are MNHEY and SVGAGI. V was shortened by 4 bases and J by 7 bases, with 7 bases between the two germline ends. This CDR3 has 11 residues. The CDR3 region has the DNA TGTGCCAGCAGTTCTGAAAGTGAAGCTTTCTTT. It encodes CASSSESEAFF.

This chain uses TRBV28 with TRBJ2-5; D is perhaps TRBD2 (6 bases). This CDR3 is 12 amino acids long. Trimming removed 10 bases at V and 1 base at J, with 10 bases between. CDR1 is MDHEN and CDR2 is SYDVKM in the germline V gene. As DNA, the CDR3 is TGTGCCACCGGGACTCTCCAAGAGACCCAGTACTTC. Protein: CATGTLQETQYF.

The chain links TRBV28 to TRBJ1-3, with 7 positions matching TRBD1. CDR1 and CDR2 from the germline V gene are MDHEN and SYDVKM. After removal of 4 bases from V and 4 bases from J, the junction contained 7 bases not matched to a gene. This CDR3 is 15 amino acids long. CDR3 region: CASSSVRTGGNTIYF. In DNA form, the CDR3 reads TGTGCCAGCAGTTCCGTGAGGACAGGAGGAAACACCATATATTTT.

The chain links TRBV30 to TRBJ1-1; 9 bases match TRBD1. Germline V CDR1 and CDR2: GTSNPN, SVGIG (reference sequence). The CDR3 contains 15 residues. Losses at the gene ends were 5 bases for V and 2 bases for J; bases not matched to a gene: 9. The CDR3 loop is CAWEPKGQGNTEAFF. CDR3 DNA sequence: TGTGCCTGGGAACCAAAGGGACAGGGCAACACTGAAGCTTTCTTT. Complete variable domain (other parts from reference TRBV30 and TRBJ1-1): SQTIHQWPATLVQPVGSPLSLECTVEGTSNPNLYWYRQAAGRGLQLLFYSVGIGQISSEVPQNLSASRPQDRQFILSSKKLLLSDSGFYLCAWEPKGQGNTEAFFGQGTRLTVV.

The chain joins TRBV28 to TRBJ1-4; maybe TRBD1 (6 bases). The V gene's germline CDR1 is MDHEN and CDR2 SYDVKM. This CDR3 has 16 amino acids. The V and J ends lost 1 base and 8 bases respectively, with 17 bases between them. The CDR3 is CASSLFFTGYEEKLFF. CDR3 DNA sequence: TGTGCCAGCAGTTTATTTTTTACAGGGTATGAGGAAAAACTGTTTTTT.

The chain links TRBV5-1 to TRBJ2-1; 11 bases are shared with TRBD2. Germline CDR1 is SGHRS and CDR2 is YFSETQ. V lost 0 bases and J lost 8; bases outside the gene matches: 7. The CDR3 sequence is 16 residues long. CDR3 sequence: CASSLAMLAGGYEQFF. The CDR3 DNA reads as TGCGCCAGCAGCTTGGCCATGCTAGCGGGAGGTTATGAGCAGTTCTTC. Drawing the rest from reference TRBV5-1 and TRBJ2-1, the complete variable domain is KAGVTQTPRYLIKTRGQQVTLSCSPISGHRSVSWYQQTPGQGLQFLFEYFSETQRNKGNFPGRFSGRQFSNSRSEMNVSTLELGDSALYLCASSLAMLAGGYEQFFGPGTRLTVL.

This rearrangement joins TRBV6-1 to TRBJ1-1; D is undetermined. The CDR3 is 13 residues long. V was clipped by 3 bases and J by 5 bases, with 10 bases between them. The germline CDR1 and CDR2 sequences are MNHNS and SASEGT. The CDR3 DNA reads TGTGCCAGCAGTGAGGGTAGGGTTACTGAAGCTTTCTTT. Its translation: CASSEGRVTEAFF.

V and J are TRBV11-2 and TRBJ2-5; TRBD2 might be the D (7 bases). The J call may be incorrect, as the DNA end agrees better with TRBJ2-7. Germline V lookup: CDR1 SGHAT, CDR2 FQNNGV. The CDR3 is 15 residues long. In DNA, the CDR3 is TGTGCCAGCAGCTTAGGGGGGGGCAACCCCTACGAGCAGTACTTC. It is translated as CASSLGGGNPYEQYF.

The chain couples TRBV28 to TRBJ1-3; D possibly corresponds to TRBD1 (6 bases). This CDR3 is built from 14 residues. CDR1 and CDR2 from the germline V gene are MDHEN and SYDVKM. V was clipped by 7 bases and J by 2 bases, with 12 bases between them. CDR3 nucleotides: TGTGCCAGCAAAGTGGGGGGGCCTGGAAACACCATATATTTT. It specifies CASKVGGPGNTIYF.